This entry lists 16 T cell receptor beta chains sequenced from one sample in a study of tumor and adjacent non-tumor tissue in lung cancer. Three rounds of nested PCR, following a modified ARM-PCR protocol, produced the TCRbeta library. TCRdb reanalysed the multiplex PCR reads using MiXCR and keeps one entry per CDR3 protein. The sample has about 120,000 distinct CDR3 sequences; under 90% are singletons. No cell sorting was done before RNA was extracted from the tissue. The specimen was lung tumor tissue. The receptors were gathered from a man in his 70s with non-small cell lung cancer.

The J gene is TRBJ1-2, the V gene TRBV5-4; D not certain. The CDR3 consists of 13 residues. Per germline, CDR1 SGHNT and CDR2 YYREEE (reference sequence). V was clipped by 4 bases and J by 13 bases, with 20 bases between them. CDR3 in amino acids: CASSLVSSYASTF. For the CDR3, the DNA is TGTGCCAGCAGCCTGGTCAGTAGCTATGCCTCCACCTTC.

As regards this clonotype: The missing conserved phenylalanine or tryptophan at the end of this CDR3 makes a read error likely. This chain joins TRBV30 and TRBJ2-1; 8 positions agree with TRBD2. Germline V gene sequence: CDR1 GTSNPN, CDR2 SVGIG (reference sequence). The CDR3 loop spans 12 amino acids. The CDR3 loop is CTWMGLGSEQFY. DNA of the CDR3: TGTACCTGGATGGGACTAGGGAGTGAGCAGTTCTAC.

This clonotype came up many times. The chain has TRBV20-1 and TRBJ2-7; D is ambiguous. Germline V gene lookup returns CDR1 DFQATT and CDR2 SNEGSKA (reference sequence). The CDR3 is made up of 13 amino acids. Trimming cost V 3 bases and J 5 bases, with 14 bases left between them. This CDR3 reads CSARLPLLDEQYF. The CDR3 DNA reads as TGCAGTGCTAGGCTTCCGCTCCTGGACGAGCAGTACTTC.

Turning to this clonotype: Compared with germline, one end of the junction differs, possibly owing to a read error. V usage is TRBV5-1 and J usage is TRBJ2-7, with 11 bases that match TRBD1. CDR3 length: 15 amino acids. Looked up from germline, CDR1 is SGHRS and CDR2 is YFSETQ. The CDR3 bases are TGCGCCAACAGCTTGGCAGGGACAGGGGGTTTCGAGCAGTACTTC. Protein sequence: CANSLAGTGGFEQYF. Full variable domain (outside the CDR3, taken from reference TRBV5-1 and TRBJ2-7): KAGVTQTPRYLIKTRGQQVTLSCSPISGHRSVSWYQQTPGQGLQFLFEYFSETQRNKGNFPGRFSGRQFSNSRSEMNVSTLELGDSALYLCANSLAGTGGFEQYFGPGTRLTVT.

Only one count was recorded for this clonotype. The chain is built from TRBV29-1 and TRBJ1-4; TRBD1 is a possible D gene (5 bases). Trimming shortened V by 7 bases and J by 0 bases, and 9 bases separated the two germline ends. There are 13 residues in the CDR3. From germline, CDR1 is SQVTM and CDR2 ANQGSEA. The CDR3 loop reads CSAGGATNEKLFF. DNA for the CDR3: TGCAGCGCGGGAGGGGCAACTAATGAAAAACTGTTTTTT.

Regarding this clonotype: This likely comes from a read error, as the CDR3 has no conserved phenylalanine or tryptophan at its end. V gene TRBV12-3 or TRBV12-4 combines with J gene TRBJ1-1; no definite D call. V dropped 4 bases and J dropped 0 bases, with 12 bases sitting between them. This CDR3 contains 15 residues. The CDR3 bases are TGTGCCAGCAGTTCATCCGTGACCGTGAACACTGAAGCTTTCTCT. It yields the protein CASSSSVTVNTEAFS.

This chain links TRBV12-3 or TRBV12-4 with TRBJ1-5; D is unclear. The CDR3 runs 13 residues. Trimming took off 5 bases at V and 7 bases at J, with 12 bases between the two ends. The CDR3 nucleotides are TGTGCCAGCAGTCTAGGGCAGTCCCAGCCCCAGCATTTT. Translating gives CASSLGQSQPQHF.

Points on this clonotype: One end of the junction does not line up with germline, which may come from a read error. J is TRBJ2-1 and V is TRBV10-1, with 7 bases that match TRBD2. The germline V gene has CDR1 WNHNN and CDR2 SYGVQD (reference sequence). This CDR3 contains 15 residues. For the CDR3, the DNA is TGCGCCAGCAGCGCGGAACTAGCGAGGAACGATGAACAGTTCTTC. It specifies CASSAELARNDEQFF.

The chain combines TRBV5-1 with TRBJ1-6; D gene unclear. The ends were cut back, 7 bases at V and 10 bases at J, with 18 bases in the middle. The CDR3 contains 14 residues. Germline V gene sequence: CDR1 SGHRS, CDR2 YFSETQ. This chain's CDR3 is CASGSDGRGSPLHF. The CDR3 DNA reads TGCGCCAGCGGCTCGGACGGGCGAGGCTCACCCCTCCACTTT.

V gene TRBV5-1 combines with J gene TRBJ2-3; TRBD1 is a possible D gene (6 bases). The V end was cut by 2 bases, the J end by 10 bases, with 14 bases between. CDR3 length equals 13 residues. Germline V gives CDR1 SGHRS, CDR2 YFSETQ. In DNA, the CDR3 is TGCGCCAGCAGCTTTGCCCGGGCAGGGGCGCAGTATTTT. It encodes CASSFARAGAQYF.

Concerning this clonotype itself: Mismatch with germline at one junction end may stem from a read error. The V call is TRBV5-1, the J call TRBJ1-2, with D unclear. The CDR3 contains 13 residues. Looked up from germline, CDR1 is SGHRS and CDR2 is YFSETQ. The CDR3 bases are TGCGCCAGCAGCTTGGAACAATTCCATGGCTACACATTC. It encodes CASSLEQFHGYTF. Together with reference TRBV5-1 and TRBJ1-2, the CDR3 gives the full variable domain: KAGVTQTPRYLIKTRGQQVTLSCSPISGHRSVSWYQQTPGQGLQFLFEYFSETQRNKGNFPGRFSGRQFSNSRSEMNVSTLELGDSALYLCASSLEQFHGYTFGSGTRLTVV.

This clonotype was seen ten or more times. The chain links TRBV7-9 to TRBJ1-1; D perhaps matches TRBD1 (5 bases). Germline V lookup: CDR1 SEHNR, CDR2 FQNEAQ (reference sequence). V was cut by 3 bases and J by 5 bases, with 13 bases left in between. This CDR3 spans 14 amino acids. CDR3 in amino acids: CASSFQGGKTEAFF. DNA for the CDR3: TGTGCCAGCAGCTTCCAGGGAGGAAAGACTGAAGCTTTCTTT.

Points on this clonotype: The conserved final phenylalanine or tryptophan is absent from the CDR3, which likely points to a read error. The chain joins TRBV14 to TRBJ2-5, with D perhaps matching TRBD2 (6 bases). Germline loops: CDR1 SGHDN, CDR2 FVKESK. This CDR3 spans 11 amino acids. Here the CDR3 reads CPSSQAGTQYV. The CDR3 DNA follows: TGTCCTAGCAGCCAAGCGGGGACCCAGTACGTC.

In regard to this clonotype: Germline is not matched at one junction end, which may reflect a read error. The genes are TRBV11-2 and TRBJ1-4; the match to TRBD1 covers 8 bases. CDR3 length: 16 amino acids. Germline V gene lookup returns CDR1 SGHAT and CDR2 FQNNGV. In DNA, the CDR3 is TGTGCCAGCAGCTTAGCAAAGGGGACAGGTAATGAAAAACCGTTTTTT. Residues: CASSLAKGTGNEKPFF. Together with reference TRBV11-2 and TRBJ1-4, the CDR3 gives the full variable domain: EAGVAQSPRYKIIEKRQSVAFWCNPISGHATLYWYQQILGQGPKLLIQFQNNGVVDDSQLPKDRFSAERLKGVDSTLKIQPAKLEDSAVYLCASSLAKGTGNEKPFFGSGTQLSVL.

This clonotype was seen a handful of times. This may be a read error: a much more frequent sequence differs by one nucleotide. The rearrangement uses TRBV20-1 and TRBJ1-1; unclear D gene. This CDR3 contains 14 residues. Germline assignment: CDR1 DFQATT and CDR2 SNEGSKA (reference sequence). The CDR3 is CSAIEGNVNTDAFF. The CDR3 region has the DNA TGCAGTGCTATAGAGGGCAATGTGAACACTGACGCTTTCTTT.

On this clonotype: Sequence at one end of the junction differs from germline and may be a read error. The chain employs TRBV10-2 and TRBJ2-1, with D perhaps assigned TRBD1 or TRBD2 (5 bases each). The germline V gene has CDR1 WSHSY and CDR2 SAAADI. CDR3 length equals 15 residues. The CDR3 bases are TGCGCTAGCAGGCCCCCGGGACCCTCTTCTCGTGAGCAGTTCTTC. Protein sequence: CASRPPGPSSREQFF.